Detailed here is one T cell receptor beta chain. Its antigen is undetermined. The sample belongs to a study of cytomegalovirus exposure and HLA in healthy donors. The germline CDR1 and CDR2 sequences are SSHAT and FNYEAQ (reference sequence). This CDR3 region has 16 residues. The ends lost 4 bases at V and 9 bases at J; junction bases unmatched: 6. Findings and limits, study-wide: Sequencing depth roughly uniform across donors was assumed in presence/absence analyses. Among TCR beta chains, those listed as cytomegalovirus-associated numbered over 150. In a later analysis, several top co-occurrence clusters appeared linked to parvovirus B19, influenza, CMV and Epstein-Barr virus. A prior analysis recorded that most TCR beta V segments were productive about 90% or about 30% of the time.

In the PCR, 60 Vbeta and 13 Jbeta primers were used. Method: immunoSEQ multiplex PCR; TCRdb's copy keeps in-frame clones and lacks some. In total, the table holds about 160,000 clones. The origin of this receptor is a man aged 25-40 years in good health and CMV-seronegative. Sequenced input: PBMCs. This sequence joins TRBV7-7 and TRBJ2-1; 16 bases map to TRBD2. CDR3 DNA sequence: TGTGCCAGCAGCTCCACCGGGACTAGCGGGAGGGGTGAGCAGTTCTTC. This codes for CASSSTGTSGRGEQFF. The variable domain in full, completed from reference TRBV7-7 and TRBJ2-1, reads GAGVSQSPRYKVTKRGQDVTLRCDPISSHATLYWYQQALGQGPEFLTYFNYEAQPDKSGLPSDRFSAERPEGSISTLTIQRTEQRDSAMYRCASSSTGTSGRGEQFFGPGTRLTVL.